There are many counts of the clone carrying this T cell receptor beta chain. No antigen is known for it. The data stem from a study of T cells after yellow fever vaccination. Overall study context: Libraries from low-cell-number fractions were prepared with the SMART-Seq v4 Ultra Low Input RNA kit. Study observations and caveats: Re-detected after boosting: most primary clones, approximately 97% of CD4 and roughly 90% of CD8.

TCRdb passed the 5' RACE reads through MiXCR, listing each CDR3 protein once. Of approximately 120,000 distinct CDR3 sequences in the sample, more than 6% were seen once. J lost 6 bases, V lost 7 bases, and 11 bases had no gene match. CDR1 and CDR2 (germline): SQVTM, ANQGSEA. The CDR3 is made up of 13 amino acids. This chain uses TRBV29-1 with TRBJ2-5, with TRBD2 matching 7 bases. Sequenced here: CD4+ T cells sorted from PBMCs, sampled 10 to 11 days after the first yellow fever vaccination. This receptor was identified in a man aged 18 to 30 who received the YFV17D yellow fever vaccine. The DNA for the CDR3 is TGCAGCGGCAGCGGGGCAGCAGGGCAGACCCAGTACTTC. Translation gives CSGSGAAGQTQYF. The full variable domain, with the rest looked up from reference TRBV29-1 and TRBJ2-5, is SAVISQKPSRDICQRGTSLTIQCQVDSQVTMMFWYRQQPGQSLTLIATANQGSEATYESGFVIDKFPISRPNLTFSTLTVSNMSPEDSSIYLCSGSGAAGQTQYFGPGTRLLVL.